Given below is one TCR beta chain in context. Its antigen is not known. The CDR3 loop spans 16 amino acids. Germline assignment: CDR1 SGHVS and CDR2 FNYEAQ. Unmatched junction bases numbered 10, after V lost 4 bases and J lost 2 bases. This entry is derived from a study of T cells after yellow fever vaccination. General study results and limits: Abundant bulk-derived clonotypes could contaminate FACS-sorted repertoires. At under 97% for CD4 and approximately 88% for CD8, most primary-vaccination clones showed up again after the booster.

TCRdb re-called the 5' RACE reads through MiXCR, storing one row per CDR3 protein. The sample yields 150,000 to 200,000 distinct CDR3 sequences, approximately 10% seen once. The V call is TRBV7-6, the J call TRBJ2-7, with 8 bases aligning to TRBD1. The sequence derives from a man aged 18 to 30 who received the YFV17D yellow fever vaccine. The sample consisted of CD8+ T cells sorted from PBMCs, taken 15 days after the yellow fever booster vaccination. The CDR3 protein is CASSSEGRQGTYEQYF. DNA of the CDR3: TGTGCCAGCAGCTCCGAAGGTAGACAGGGGACCTACGAGCAGTACTTC.